This T cell receptor beta chain was obtained from a study of blood T cells in healthy people across ages. Details on this clonotype: Its antigen is still unknown.

Study conclusions and caveats: Getting older went along with TCR beta diversity per million T cells dropping roughly linearly.

A sample-barcoded 5' primer and a J-beta primer mix were used in a second PCR of about 6 to 11 cycles. From the 5' RACE reads, TCRdb called clonotypes with MiXCR, one entry per CDR3 protein. This table holds 1.4 million or so distinct CDR3 sequences, around 40% found once. The CDR3 loop spans 13 amino acids. Losses at the gene ends were 6 bases for V and 4 bases for J; bases not matched to a gene: 9. Per germline, CDR1 GTSNPN and CDR2 SVGIG (reference sequence). This TCR came from a woman aged 18-29 years in good health. Material for sequencing was blood. J is TRBJ2-7 and V is TRBV30; 7 bases line up with TRBD1. The CDR3 nucleotides are TGTGCCTGTACCCACAGGGGTCAGTACGAGCAGTACTTC. It codes for CACTHRGQYEQYF. Full variable domain (outside the CDR3, taken from reference TRBV30 and TRBJ2-7): SQTIHQWPATLVQPVGSPLSLECTVEGTSNPNLYWYRQAAGRGLQLLFYSVGIGQISSEVPQNLSASRPQDRQFILSSKKLLLSDSGFYLCACTHRGQYEQYFGPGTRLTVT.